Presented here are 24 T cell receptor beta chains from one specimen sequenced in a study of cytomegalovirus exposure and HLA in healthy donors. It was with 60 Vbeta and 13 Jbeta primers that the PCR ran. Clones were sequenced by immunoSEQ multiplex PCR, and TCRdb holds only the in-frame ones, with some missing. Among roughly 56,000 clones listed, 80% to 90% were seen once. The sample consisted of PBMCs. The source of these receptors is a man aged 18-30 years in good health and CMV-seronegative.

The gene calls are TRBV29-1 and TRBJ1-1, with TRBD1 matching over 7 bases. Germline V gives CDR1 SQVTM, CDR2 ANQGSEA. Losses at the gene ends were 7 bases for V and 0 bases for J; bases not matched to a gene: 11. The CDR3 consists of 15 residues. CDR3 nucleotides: TGCAGCGCCCCCGAGACAGGGCGAATGAACACTGAAGCTTTCTTT. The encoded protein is CSAPETGRMNTEAFF.

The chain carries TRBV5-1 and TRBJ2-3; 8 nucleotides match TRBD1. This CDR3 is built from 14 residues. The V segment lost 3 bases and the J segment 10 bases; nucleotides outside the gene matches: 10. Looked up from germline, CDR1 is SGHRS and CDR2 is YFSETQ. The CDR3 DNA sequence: TGCGCCAGCAGCTCCGGACAGGGCTCGGGTCCGCAGTATTTT. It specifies CASSSGQGSGPQYF. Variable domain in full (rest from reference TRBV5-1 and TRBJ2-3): KAGVTQTPRYLIKTRGQQVTLSCSPISGHRSVSWYQQTPGQGLQFLFEYFSETQRNKGNFPGRFSGRQFSNSRSEMNVSTLELGDSALYLCASSSGQGSGPQYFGPGTRLTVL.

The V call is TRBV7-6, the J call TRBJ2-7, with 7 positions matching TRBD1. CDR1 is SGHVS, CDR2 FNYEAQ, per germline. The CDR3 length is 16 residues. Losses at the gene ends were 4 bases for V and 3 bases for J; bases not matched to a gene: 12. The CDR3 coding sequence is TGTGCCAGCAGCTCTAGGACAGGAAGCCTTCTCTACGAGCAGTACTTC. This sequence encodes CASSSRTGSLLYEQYF.

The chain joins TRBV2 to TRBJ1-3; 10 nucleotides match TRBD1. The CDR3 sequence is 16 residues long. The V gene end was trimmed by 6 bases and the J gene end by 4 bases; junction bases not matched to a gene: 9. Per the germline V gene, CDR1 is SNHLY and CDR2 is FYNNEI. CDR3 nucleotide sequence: TGTGCCAGCAGAGAAACCGGGACAGGGGCCGGAAACACCATATATTTT. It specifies CASRETGTGAGNTIYF.

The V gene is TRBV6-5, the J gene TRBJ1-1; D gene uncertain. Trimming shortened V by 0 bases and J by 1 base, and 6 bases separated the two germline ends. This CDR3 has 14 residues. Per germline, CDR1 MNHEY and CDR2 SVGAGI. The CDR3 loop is CASSYSQRNTEAFF. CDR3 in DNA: TGTGCCAGCAGTTACTCGCAGCGGAACACTGAAGCTTTCTTT.

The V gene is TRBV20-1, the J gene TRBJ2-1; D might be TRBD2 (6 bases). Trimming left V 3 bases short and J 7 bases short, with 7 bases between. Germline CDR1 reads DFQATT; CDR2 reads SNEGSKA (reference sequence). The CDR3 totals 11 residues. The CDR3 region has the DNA TGCAGTGCTAGCGCGGGGAATGAGCAGTTCTTC. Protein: CSASAGNEQFF.

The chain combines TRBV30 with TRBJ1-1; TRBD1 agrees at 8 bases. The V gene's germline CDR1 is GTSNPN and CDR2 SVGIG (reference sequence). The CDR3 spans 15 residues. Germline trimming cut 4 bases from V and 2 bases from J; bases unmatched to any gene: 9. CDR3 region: CAWKDRVHRNTEAFF. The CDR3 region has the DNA TGTGCCTGGAAGGACAGGGTACATAGAAACACTGAAGCTTTCTTT. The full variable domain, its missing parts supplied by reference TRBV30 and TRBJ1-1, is SQTIHQWPATLVQPVGSPLSLECTVEGTSNPNLYWYRQAAGRGLQLLFYSVGIGQISSEVPQNLSASRPQDRQFILSSKKLLLSDSGFYLCAWKDRVHRNTEAFFGQGTRLTVV.

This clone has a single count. The CDR3 nucleotides read TGTGCCATCAGTGATGGACGGGACACTACTAACTATGGCTACACCTTC. Translation gives CAISDGRDTTNYGYTF. This chain links TRBV10-3 with TRBJ1-2, with a tentative D call TRBD1 (6 bases). The V and J ends lost 3 bases and 0 bases respectively, with 14 bases between them. Germline V gene lookup returns CDR1 ENHRY and CDR2 SYGVKD. This CDR3 is 16 amino acids long.

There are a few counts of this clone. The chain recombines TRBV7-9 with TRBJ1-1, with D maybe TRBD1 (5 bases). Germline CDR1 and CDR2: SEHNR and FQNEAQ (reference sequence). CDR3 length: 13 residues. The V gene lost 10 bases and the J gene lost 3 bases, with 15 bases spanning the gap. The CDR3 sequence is CATPGERDTEAFF. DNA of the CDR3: TGTGCCACCCCGGGGGAGAGGGACACTGAAGCTTTCTTT.

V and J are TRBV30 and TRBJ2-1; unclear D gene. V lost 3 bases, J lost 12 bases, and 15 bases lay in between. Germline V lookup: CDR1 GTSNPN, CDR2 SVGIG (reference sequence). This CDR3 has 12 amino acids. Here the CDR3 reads CAWRDTQGSQFF. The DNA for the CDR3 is TGTGCCTGGAGAGACACTCAAGGCTCGCAGTTCTTC.

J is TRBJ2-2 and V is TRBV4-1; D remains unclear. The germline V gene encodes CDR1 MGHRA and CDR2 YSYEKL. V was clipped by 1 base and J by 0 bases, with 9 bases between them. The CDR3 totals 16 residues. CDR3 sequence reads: CASSQGLSPNTGELFF. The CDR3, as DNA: TGCGCCAGCAGCCAAGGACTGTCCCCGAACACCGGGGAGCTGTTTTTT.

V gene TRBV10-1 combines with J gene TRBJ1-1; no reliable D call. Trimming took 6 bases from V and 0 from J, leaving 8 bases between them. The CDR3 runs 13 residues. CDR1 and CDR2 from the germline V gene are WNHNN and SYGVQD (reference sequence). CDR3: CASSPSLNTEAFF. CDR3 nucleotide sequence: TGCGCCAGCAGCCCCTCTTTGAACACTGAAGCTTTCTTT.

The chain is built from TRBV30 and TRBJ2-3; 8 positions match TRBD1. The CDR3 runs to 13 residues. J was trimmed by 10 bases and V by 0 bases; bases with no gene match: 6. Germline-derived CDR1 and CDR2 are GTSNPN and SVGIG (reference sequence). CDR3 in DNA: TGTGCCTGGAGTGTCAAGGGACAGGCGGCGCAGTATTTT. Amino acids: CAWSVKGQAAQYF. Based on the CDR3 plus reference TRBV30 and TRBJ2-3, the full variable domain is SQTIHQWPATLVQPVGSPLSLECTVEGTSNPNLYWYRQAAGRGLQLLFYSVGIGQISSEVPQNLSASRPQDRQFILSSKKLLLSDSGFYLCAWSVKGQAAQYFGPGTRLTVL.

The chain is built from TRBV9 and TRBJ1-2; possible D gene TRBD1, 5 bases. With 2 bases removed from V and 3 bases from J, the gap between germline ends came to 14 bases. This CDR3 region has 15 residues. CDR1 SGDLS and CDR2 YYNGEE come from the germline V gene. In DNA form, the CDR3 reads TGTGCCAGCAGCGTGCAGGGATTATCTGACTATGGCTACACCTTC. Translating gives CASSVQGLSDYGYTF.

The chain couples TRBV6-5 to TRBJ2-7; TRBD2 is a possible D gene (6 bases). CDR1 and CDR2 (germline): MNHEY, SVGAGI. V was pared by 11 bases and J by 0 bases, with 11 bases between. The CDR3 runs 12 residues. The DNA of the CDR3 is TGTGCCTCCAGCGGGTCCTCCTACGAGCAGTACTTC. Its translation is CASSGSSYEQYF.

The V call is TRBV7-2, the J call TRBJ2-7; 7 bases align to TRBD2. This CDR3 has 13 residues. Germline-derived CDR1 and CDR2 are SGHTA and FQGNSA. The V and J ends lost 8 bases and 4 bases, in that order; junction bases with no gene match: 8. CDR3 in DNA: TGTGCCAGCCGGGGGGAACTAGCTTACGAGCAGTACTTC. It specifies CASRGELAYEQYF.

CDR3: CASSQGRGWETQYF. For the CDR3, the DNA is TGTGCCAGCAGCCAAGGTAGAGGCTGGGAGACCCAGTACTTC. J is TRBJ2-5 and V is TRBV4-2; D remains ambiguous. This CDR3 region has 14 residues. Germline V CDR1 and CDR2: LGHNA, YNFKEQ. V was clipped by 1 base and J by 5 bases, with 11 bases between them.

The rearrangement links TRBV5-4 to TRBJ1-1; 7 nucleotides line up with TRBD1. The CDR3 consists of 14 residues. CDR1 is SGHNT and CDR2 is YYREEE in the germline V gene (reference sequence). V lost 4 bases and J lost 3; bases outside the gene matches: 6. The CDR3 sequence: CASSTTGEYTEAFF. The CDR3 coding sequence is TGTGCCAGCAGCACCACAGGGGAATACACTGAAGCTTTCTTT.

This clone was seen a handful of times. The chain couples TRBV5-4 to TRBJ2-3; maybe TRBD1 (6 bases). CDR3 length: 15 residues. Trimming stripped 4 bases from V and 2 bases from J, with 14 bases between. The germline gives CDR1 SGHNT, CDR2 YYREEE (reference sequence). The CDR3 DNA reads TGTGCCAGCAGCACGTACAGGGATCCCACAGATACGCAGTATTTT. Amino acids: CASSTYRDPTDTQYF.

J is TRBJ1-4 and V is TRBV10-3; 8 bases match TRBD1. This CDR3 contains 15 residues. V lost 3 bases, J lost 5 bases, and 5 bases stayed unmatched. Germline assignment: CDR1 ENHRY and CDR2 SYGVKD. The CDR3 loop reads CAISEDGQGNEKLFF. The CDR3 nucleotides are TGTGCCATCAGTGAAGATGGACAGGGAAATGAAAAACTGTTTTTT.

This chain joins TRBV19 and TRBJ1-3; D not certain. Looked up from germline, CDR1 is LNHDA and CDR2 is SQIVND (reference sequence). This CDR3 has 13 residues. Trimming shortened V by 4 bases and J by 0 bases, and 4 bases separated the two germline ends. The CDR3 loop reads CASSTGSGNTIYF. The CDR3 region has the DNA TGTGCCAGTAGTACCGGCTCTGGAAACACCATATATTTT.

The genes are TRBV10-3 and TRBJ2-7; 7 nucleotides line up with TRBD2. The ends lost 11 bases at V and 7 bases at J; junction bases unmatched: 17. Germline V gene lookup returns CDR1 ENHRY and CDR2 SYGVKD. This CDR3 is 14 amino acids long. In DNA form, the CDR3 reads TGTGCCTCCCGAGGGGCGGGGGAATCGAAAGAGCAGTACTTC. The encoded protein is CASRGAGESKEQYF.

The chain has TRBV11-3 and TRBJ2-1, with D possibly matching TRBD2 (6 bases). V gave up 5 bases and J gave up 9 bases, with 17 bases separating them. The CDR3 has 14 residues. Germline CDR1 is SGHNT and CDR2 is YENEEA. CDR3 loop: CASSPLRGGREQFF. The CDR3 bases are TGTGCCAGCAGCCCCCTGCGGGGTGGACGTGAGCAGTTCTTC.

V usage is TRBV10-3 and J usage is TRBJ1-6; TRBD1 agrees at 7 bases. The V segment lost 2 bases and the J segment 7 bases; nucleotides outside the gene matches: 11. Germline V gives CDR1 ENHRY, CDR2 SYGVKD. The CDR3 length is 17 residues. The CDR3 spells CAISEGGRQGPNSPLHF. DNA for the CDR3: TGTGCCATCAGTGAGGGGGGTAGACAGGGCCCCAATTCACCCCTCCACTTT.